A single sample gave rise to the 28 T cell receptor beta chains below, sequenced in a study of shared clonotypes between healthy human individuals. The method was immunoSEQ multiplex PCR; TCRdb's version includes in-frame clones alone and lacks a portion of them. Of a few million clones listed, 93% were seen once; the top ten hold 0.39%. The sequenced sample was naive CD4+ T cells from PBMCs. Subset specified: CD45RA+ positively selected. These receptors originate from a young man in good health. Some clones in this sample may be carry-over from other donors' samples.

The chain joins TRBV6-5 to TRBJ2-4; 9 positions agree with TRBD1. The CDR3 has 14 amino acids. Germline V gene sequence: CDR1 MNHEY, CDR2 SVGAGI. V was pared by 6 bases and J by 8 bases, with 8 bases of the junction left unmatched. The CDR3: CASRSPGQGYIQYF. The CDR3, as DNA: TGTGCCAGCAGGTCCCCGGGACAGGGTTACATTCAGTACTTC.

This rearrangement joins TRBV28 to TRBJ1-2, with no clear D. This CDR3 comprises 10 residues. The germline gives CDR1 MDHEN, CDR2 SYDVKM. Trimming stripped 8 bases from V and 7 bases from J, with 8 bases between. CDR3 DNA: TGTGCCAGCGGAATTCTTGGCTACACCTTC. It yields the protein CASGILGYTF.

Concerning this clone: The same CDR3 is also encoded by other DNA sequences in this sample. V is TRBV6-5 and J is TRBJ1-1, with D uncertain. Germline CDR1 MNHEY, CDR2 SVGAGI. The V and J ends lost 6 bases and 2 bases respectively, with 4 bases between them. The CDR3 is 11 residues long. The CDR3 loop reads CASRGNTEAFF. The CDR3 DNA reads TGTGCCAGCAGAGGCAACACTGAAGCTTTCTTT.

This chain joins TRBV15 and TRBJ1-4, with D perhaps matching TRBD1 (6 bases). CDR1 LNHNV and CDR2 YYDKDF come from the germline V gene (reference sequence). This CDR3 comprises 16 residues. The V and J ends lost 0 bases and 3 bases respectively, with 11 bases between them. The CDR3 nucleotides read TGTGCCACCAGCAGAGAGGAGCCAGGGGCTAATGAAAAACTGTTTTTT. Protein sequence: CATSREEPGANEKLFF.

The chain combines TRBV19 with TRBJ1-2; D is perhaps TRBD1 (5 bases). Trimming cost V 6 bases and J 1 base, with 15 bases left between them. The CDR3 spans 15 residues. CDR1 is LNHDA, CDR2 SQIVND, per germline (reference sequence). The CDR3 nucleotides are TGTGCCAGTAGCCCCCGGGACGGGGGTAACTATGGCTACACCTTC. This gives the protein CASSPRDGGNYGYTF.

About this clone: The sample holds other DNA sequences that translate to the same CDR3. The genes are TRBV9 and TRBJ2-6, with unresolved D. CDR3 size: 15 residues. CDR1 and CDR2 (germline): SGDLS, YYNGEE. Trimming pared 0 bases from V and 0 bases from J, leaving 4 bases between. The CDR3 reads CASSVGNSGANVLTF. CDR3 coding DNA: TGTGCCAGCAGCGTAGGTAACTCTGGGGCCAACGTCCTGACTTTC. Filled out from reference TRBV9 and TRBJ2-6, the complete variable domain reads DSGVTQTPKHLITATGQRVTLRCSPRSGDLSVYWYQQSLDQGLQFLIQYYNGEERAKGNILERFSAQQFPDLHSELNLSSLELGDSALYFCASSVGNSGANVLTFGAGSRLTVL.

The gene calls are TRBV5-1 and TRBJ2-7, with 8 bases identical to TRBD1. Germline values: CDR1 SGHRS, CDR2 YFSETQ. V shed 3 bases and J 1 base; nucleotides not matched to a gene: 6. The CDR3 spans 15 residues. The DNA of the CDR3 is TGCGCCAGCAGCTATCTCCAGGGGGCTTCCTACGAGCAGTACTTC. Translating it yields CASSYLQGASYEQYF.

CDR3 loop: CASSEAGPHSEQYF. CDR3 sequence (DNA): TGTGCCAGCAGTGAAGCCGGGCCCCACTCCGAGCAGTACTTC. J is TRBJ2-7 and V is TRBV6-1; D is undetermined. Per germline, CDR1 MNHNS and CDR2 SASEGT. The CDR3 has 14 residues. Trimming left V 0 bases short and J 6 bases short, with 12 bases between.

The chain carries TRBV4-1 and TRBJ1-6; D ambiguous. The germline V and J ends were trimmed by 0 bases and 10 bases, with 19 bases remaining between them. Germline CDR1 reads MGHRA; CDR2 reads YSYEKL. CDR3 size: 17 residues. The DNA for the CDR3 is TGCGCCAGCAGCCAAGATGGCCCAGGTTCAGGATGGTCACCCCTCCACTTT. It codes for CASSQDGPGSGWSPLHF.

V gene TRBV28 combines with J gene TRBJ1-4, with D hard to call. The germline V gene encodes CDR1 MDHEN and CDR2 SYDVKM. V was cut by 7 bases and J by 7 bases, with 19 bases left in between. The CDR3 loop spans 15 amino acids. The CDR3 loop is CASTPPGSEGEKLFF. CDR3 nucleotides: TGTGCCAGCACCCCACCGGGGTCGGAGGGTGAAAAACTGTTTTTT.

The chain is built from TRBV7-2 and TRBJ2-3, with 7 bases fitting TRBD2. Per the germline V gene, CDR1 is SGHTA and CDR2 is FQGNSA. J was trimmed by 3 bases and V by 1 base; bases with no gene match: 7. This CDR3 is built from 16 residues. CDR3 sequence reads: CASSLVLAKPTDTQYF. The CDR3 nucleotides read TGTGCCAGCAGCTTAGTACTAGCGAAACCGACAGATACGCAGTATTTT.

V is TRBV15 and J is TRBJ2-7, with a tentative D call TRBD2 (6 bases). The CDR3 runs 15 residues. Trimming cost V 4 bases and J 6 bases, with 19 bases left between them. Germline-derived CDR1 and CDR2 are LNHNV and YYDKDF (reference sequence). As DNA, the CDR3 is TGTGCCACCAGCATTCTCTCTGGAGGGGCGGGCGAGCAGTACTTC. It translates to CATSILSGGAGEQYF.

The chain is built from TRBV29-1 and TRBJ2-7, with D possibly being TRBD1 (6 bases). The germline CDR1 and CDR2 sequences are SQVTM and ANQGSEA. The CDR3 sequence is 13 residues long. V was shortened by 7 bases and J by 4 bases, with 17 bases between the two germline ends. CDR3 nucleotides: TGCAGCGCCGCTACGGGACAAGGATACGAGCAGTACTTC. Translation: CSAATGQGYEQYF.

This clone appeared once. This rearrangement joins TRBV7-3 to TRBJ1-2, with TRBD1 matching over 7 bases. The CDR3 runs to 13 residues. Germline V gene lookup returns CDR1 SGHTA and CDR2 FQGTGA. The ends lost 3 bases at V and 8 bases at J; junction bases unmatched: 6. CDR3 residues: CASSFRQGHGYTF. As DNA, the CDR3 is TGTGCCAGCAGCTTTCGACAGGGCCACGGCTACACCTTC.

CDR3: CASSRSGTDGYTF. The DNA for the CDR3 is TGCGCCAGCAGCAGATCAGGCACGGATGGCTACACCTTC. This chain links TRBV4-1 with TRBJ1-2; D gene uncertain. The CDR3 covers 13 residues. Trimming cost V 5 bases and J 6 bases, with 13 bases left between them. The germline gives CDR1 MGHRA, CDR2 YSYEKL.

The chain recombines TRBV6-1 with TRBJ1-3, with D possibly matching TRBD1 (5 bases). Germline lookup yields CDR1 MNHNS and CDR2 SASEGT. The ends were cut back, 6 bases at V and 7 bases at J, with 19 bases in the middle. The CDR3 runs 15 residues. Here the CDR3 DNA reads TGTGCCAGCAGCCCAATGGTAGGGGCTTTGAACACCATATATTTT. It codes for CASSPMVGALNTIYF.

The chain employs TRBV11-3 and TRBJ2-3; 8 bases match TRBD1. Germline CDR1 is SGHNT and CDR2 is YENEEA. V dropped 4 bases and J dropped 0; count of bases not matched to a gene: 3. The CDR3 covers 15 residues. The CDR3 is CASSSRQGSTDTQYF. For the CDR3, the DNA is TGTGCCAGCAGCTCCCGACAGGGGAGCACAGATACGCAGTATTTT.

The chain is built from TRBV19 and TRBJ2-2; no firm D call. V was cut by 7 bases and J by 0 bases, with 12 bases left in between. The CDR3 contains 15 residues. Germline V lookup: CDR1 LNHDA, CDR2 SQIVND (reference sequence). CDR3 in amino acids: CASKTGSTNTGELFF. The CDR3, as DNA: TGTGCCAGTAAGACCGGGTCCACGAACACCGGGGAGCTGTTTTTT.

This rearrangement joins TRBV15 to TRBJ2-5; possibly TRBD2 for D (6 bases). The CDR3 runs to 18 residues. V was clipped by 1 base and J by 7 bases, with 25 bases between them. From germline, CDR1 is LNHNV and CDR2 YYDKDF (reference sequence). The CDR3 spells CATSRGALDGSRGLTQYF. The CDR3 nucleotides are TGTGCCACCAGCAGAGGGGCCCTGGACGGGTCACGGGGGTTGACCCAGTACTTC.

The gene calls are TRBV5-1 and TRBJ2-5; 7 bases map to TRBD1. This CDR3 is built from 16 residues. Germline V gene sequence: CDR1 SGHRS, CDR2 YFSETQ. The V and J ends lost 1 base and 0 bases, in that order; junction bases with no gene match: 6. This CDR3 is CASSLQPTGDQETQYF. CDR3 DNA: TGCGCCAGCAGCTTGCAGCCTACAGGGGACCAAGAGACCCAGTACTTC.

CDR3 coding DNA: TGTGCCAGCAGCGTACTGGGGGCTCCAGGGGAAAAACTGTTTTTT. Its translation: CASSVLGAPGEKLFF. The V call is TRBV9, the J call TRBJ1-4; the D gene is possibly TRBD1 (6 bases). V dropped 1 base and J dropped 8 bases, with 15 bases sitting between them. CDR3 length: 15 residues. The germline gives CDR1 SGDLS, CDR2 YYNGEE.

The CDR3 is CASSPRSGAGGTEAFF. In nucleotides, the CDR3 is TGTGCCAGCAGCCCCCGATCAGGGGCAGGCGGCACTGAAGCTTTCTTT. The chain employs TRBV11-2 and TRBJ1-1, with a tentative D call TRBD1 (6 bases). V lost 5 bases and J 4 bases, leaving 20 bases between the germline ends. Germline V lookup: CDR1 SGHAT, CDR2 FQNNGV. This CDR3 has 16 residues.

The rearrangement uses TRBV7-2 and TRBJ2-1, with D tentatively TRBD1 (6 bases). V lost 1 base, J lost 7 bases, and 17 bases lay in between. There are 16 residues in the CDR3. Per the germline V gene, CDR1 is SGHTA and CDR2 is FQGNSA. The CDR3 spells CASSLGPSGVGNEQFF. The CDR3 region has the DNA TGTGCCAGCAGCTTAGGGCCGTCAGGGGTGGGGAATGAGCAGTTCTTC.

Note on this clone: The sample carries other DNA sequences with the same CDR3. The J gene is TRBJ2-3, the V gene TRBV5-1, with D hard to call. This CDR3 has 14 residues. Germline V CDR1 and CDR2: SGHRS, YFSETQ. V was trimmed by 0 bases and J by 0 bases, leaving 5 bases between them. The CDR3 region is CASSLEPSTDTQYF. The CDR3 bases are TGCGCCAGCAGCTTGGAGCCGAGCACAGATACGCAGTATTTT.

This chain joins TRBV9 and TRBJ2-5; 12 positions match TRBD2. The CDR3 totals 16 residues. Germline V lookup: CDR1 SGDLS, CDR2 YYNGEE. The V gene end was trimmed by 5 bases and the J gene end by 4 bases; junction bases not matched to a gene: 9. The chain's CDR3 is CASSPAGTSGRETQYF. In DNA, the CDR3 is TGTGCCAGCAGTCCGGCGGGGACTAGCGGGCGAGAGACCCAGTACTTC.

For the CDR3, the DNA is TGTGCCTGGCACAGGGGGCGGATCATGAACACTGAAGCTTTCTTT. As protein: CAWHRGRIMNTEAFF. This rearrangement joins TRBV30 to TRBJ1-1, with 9 bases fitting TRBD1. CDR1 and CDR2 from the germline V gene are GTSNPN and SVGIG (reference sequence). This CDR3 is 15 amino acids long. Unmatched junction bases numbered 7, after V lost 5 bases and J lost 0 bases.

The chain carries TRBV4-3 and TRBJ2-7; TRBD2 matches at 9 bases. V shed 3 bases, J shed 2 bases, and the junction held 14 bases outside the gene matches. Germline V CDR1 and CDR2: LGHNA, YSLEER. CDR3 length: 18 residues. The CDR3 coding sequence is TGCGCCAGCAGCCACCGCACCCCGACTAGCGGTCAGACCTACGAGCAGTACTTC. Amino acid sequence: CASSHRTPTSGQTYEQYF.

The genes are TRBV25-1 and TRBJ2-7; D is unresolved. V lost 7 bases to trimming and J lost 0 bases, with 10 bases between them. Per the germline V gene, CDR1 is MGHDK and CDR2 is SYGVNS. The CDR3 is 13 amino acids. The CDR3 DNA sequence: TGTGCCAGCACCCCCCGCGGCTCCTACGAGCAGTACTTC. Translating gives CASTPRGSYEQYF.